A single sample gave rise to the 5 T cell receptor beta chains below, sequenced in a study of cytomegalovirus exposure and HLA in healthy donors. The method was immunoSEQ multiplex PCR; TCRdb's version includes in-frame clones alone and lacks a portion of them. The data show 200,000 to 250,000 clones, around four fifths seen once. Sequenced: PBMCs. All receptors come from a woman in her late teens or twenties in good health and CMV-seronegative.

In its sample, this clone was seen once. The V call is TRBV6-6, the J call TRBJ2-5; possible D gene TRBD2, 6 bases. With 2 bases removed from V and 5 bases from J, the gap between germline ends came to 12 bases. The CDR3 is 14 amino acids. The germline V gene has CDR1 MNHNY and CDR2 SVGAGI (reference sequence). The CDR3 DNA reads TGTGCCAGCAGTTACGATCCGGGGGTGGAGACCCAGTACTTC. It specifies CASSYDPGVETQYF.

This chain uses TRBV6-1 with TRBJ2-1; 8 bases are a match to TRBD2. The CDR3 runs to 15 residues. The germline V gene encodes CDR1 MNHNS and CDR2 SASEGT. The J segment lost 0 bases and the V segment lost 8 bases, leaving 6 bases of the junction unmatched. In DNA form, the CDR3 reads TGTGCCAGCGGGGTAGCGGGGAGCTCCTACAATGAGCAGTTCTTC. This encodes CASGVAGSSYNEQFF.

This chain links TRBV6-1 with TRBJ2-1; D is tentatively TRBD1 or TRBD2 (5 bases each). There are 19 residues in the CDR3. V was cut by 1 base and J by 0 bases, with 19 bases left in between. Germline V lookup: CDR1 MNHNS, CDR2 SASEGT. The CDR3, as DNA: TGTGCCAGCAGTGAAGTGGGGGTCTTAATGTCCAACTCCTACAATGAGCAGTTCTTC. Amino acid sequence: CASSEVGVLMSNSYNEQFF.

The V and J genes are TRBV2 and TRBJ2-1; the D is unclear. The CDR3 contains 16 residues. Per the germline V gene, CDR1 is SNHLY and CDR2 is FYNNEI. V lost 5 bases and J lost 4, with 18 bases in between. The chain's CDR3 is CASSLENTAVYNEQFF. In DNA form, the CDR3 reads TGTGCCAGCAGTTTGGAAAATACAGCAGTATACAATGAGCAGTTCTTC.

The chain employs TRBV2 and TRBJ1-5; D not certain. Germline assignment: CDR1 SNHLY and CDR2 FYNNEI. This CDR3 spans 14 amino acids. Trimming pared 7 bases from V and 2 bases from J, leaving 12 bases between. The CDR3 region is CASTAWRGNQPQHF. The CDR3 DNA reads TGTGCCAGCACGGCTTGGAGGGGCAATCAGCCCCAGCATTTT.